The 13 T cell receptor beta chains below were found in one sample sequenced in a study of T cells in Graves' hyperthyroidism and ophthalmopathy (dated by TCRdb to between 2018 and 2020). Library preparation used multiplex PCR. TCRdb records Illumina HiSeq 2000 as the sequencer. The TCR beta CDR3 regions were amplified from RNA transcripts. The TCR CDR3 was subjected to a first round of RT-PCR using the HTBI primer set and the Qiagen OneStep RT-PCR kit. Through fastp at Q25 and MiXCR, TCRdb rebuilt clones from the public reads, retaining in-frame beta chains. Rows merge per CDR3 protein into single entries with the most common DNA and genes. Within this sample are hundreds of thousands of distinct CDR3 sequences, with 35% to 45% of them counted one time only. About 9% of the sample belongs to the ten largest clones. The specimen was blood. The receptors were gathered from a man aged 18-30 years with Graves' hyperthyroidism.

The chain combines TRBV10-3 with TRBJ2-3; 11 nucleotides match TRBD1. The CDR3 runs 15 residues. V gave up 4 bases and J gave up 6 bases; unmatched junction bases: 6. Per the germline V gene, CDR1 is ENHRY and CDR2 is SYGVKD. The CDR3 protein is CAISGTGGGRDTQYF. The CDR3, as DNA: TGTGCCATCAGTGGGACAGGGGGCGGCCGGGATACGCAGTATTTT.

In regard to this clonotype: A clone one base away is much larger, so this may be a read error. The V gene is TRBV11-2, the J gene TRBJ2-7; no clear D gene. V was pared by 7 bases and J by 2 bases, with 9 bases between. The germline V gene has CDR1 SGHAT and CDR2 FQNNGV. The length of the CDR3 is 12 residues. The DNA for the CDR3 is TGTGCCAGCATCCCCAAGGCCTACGAGCAGTACTTC. Amino acid sequence: CASIPKAYEQYF.

This chain connects TRBV29-1 to TRBJ2-7, with 10 bases aligning to TRBD1. This CDR3 comprises 14 residues. Germline CDR1 is SQVTM and CDR2 is ANQGSEA. Unmatched junction bases numbered 7, after V lost 2 bases and J lost 6 bases. As DNA, the CDR3 is TGCAGCGTTGAAACAGGGACAGGGGCACCCGAGCAGTACTTC. It encodes CSVETGTGAPEQYF.

In this sample, this clonotype turned up many times. The chain combines TRBV29-1 with TRBJ2-7; TRBD1 is a possible D gene (5 bases). Trimming pared 3 bases from V and 5 bases from J, leaving 11 bases between. Per the germline V gene, CDR1 is SQVTM and CDR2 is ANQGSEA. The CDR3 spans 12 residues. CDR3 DNA sequence: TGCAGCGTTGAGCTTGGGGCTGACGAGCAGTACTTC. Amino acid sequence: CSVELGADEQYF.

This clonotype occurred a few times. The rearrangement uses TRBV24-1 and TRBJ2-3; 8 bases match TRBD2. The CDR3 is 16 amino acids. Germline trimming cut 4 bases from V and 1 base from J; bases unmatched to any gene: 6. Germline V CDR1 and CDR2: KGHDR, SFDVKD. CDR3 coding DNA: TGTGCCACCAGTGAGACCGGGAGGGCGGGCACAGATACGCAGTATTTT. This gives the protein CATSETGRAGTDTQYF.

The rearrangement links TRBV7-9 to TRBJ2-3, with TRBD1 matching 10 bases. The CDR3 spans 15 residues. The V gene end was trimmed by 2 bases and the J gene end by 6 bases; junction bases not matched to a gene: 5. Per germline, CDR1 SEHNR and CDR2 FQNEAQ (reference sequence). The DNA of the CDR3 is TGTGCCAGCAGCTTATGGGACAGGGGAGCGGATACGCAGTATTTT. The encoded protein is CASSLWDRGADTQYF.

The chain is built from TRBV9 and TRBJ2-7; 7 bases align to TRBD2. Germline trimming cut 3 bases from V and 6 bases from J; bases unmatched to any gene: 9. Germline CDR1 and CDR2: SGDLS and YYNGEE. The CDR3 spans 14 residues. CDR3 region: CASSAYTGEGEQYF. CDR3 bases: TGTGCCAGCAGCGCGTACACCGGGGAGGGCGAGCAGTACTTC.

As concerns this clonotype: A read error may be the cause here, since a much bigger clone is one base away. The CDR3 DNA sequence: TGTGCCAGCAGCTTACACAGCTCCTACGAGCAGTACTTC. Protein sequence: CASSLHSSYEQYF. The chain carries TRBV6-5 and TRBJ2-7; D ambiguous. Trimming took 6 bases from V and 0 from J, leaving 9 bases between them. This CDR3 spans 13 amino acids. Germline lookup yields CDR1 MNHEY and CDR2 SVGAGI.

The chain links TRBV7-2 to TRBJ1-1, with a possible D match to TRBD1 (5 bases). V lost 3 bases and J 6 bases, leaving 20 bases between the germline ends. The length of the CDR3 is 16 residues. The germline V gene encodes CDR1 SGHTA and CDR2 FQGNSA. The CDR3 protein is CASSLGPIRQKPEAFF. CDR3 DNA sequence: TGTGCCAGCAGCTTGGGGCCGATAAGACAGAAACCTGAAGCTTTCTTT.

This clonotype was observed many times. Compared with germline, one end of the junction differs, possibly owing to a read error. The gene calls are TRBV29-1 and TRBJ1-1; D is undetermined. Germline-derived CDR1 and CDR2 are SQVTM and ANQGSEA. This CDR3 is 12 amino acids long. The CDR3 here is CSVVSGNIEAFF. CDR3 nucleotides: TGCAGCGTTGTGTCCGGGAACATTGAAGCTTTCTTT.

This chain joins TRBV5-1 and TRBJ2-7, with TRBD2 identical over 9 bases. The CDR3 runs to 16 residues. J gave up 1 base and V 4 bases, and 9 bases lay outside the gene matches. Germline V gives CDR1 SGHRS, CDR2 YFSETQ. The CDR3 loop is CASSRGGSGGSYEQYF. The CDR3 DNA sequence: TGCGCCAGCAGCCGAGGGGGGAGCGGGGGGTCCTACGAGCAGTACTTC.

In this sample, this clonotype turned up many times. This chain uses TRBV19 with TRBJ1-3; tentatively, D is TRBD1 (6 bases). The germline CDR1 and CDR2 sequences are LNHDA and SQIVND (reference sequence). CDR3 length: 14 residues. V was clipped by 7 bases and J by 0 bases, with 10 bases between them. The CDR3 DNA reads as TGTGCCAGTAACGGACAGTACTCTGGAAACACCATATATTTT. This sequence encodes CASNGQYSGNTIYF.

The V and J genes are TRBV10-3 and TRBJ2-7; perhaps TRBD2 as D (7 bases). V dropped 2 bases and J dropped 3 bases, with 17 bases sitting between them. This CDR3 has 16 amino acids. CDR1 is ENHRY and CDR2 is SYGVKD in the germline V gene. The CDR3: CAISEGFREDSYEQYF. The CDR3 bases are TGTGCCATCAGTGAGGGTTTTCGGGAGGACAGCTACGAGCAGTACTTC.